One T cell receptor beta chain is described in this entry. What it binds is not known. No fewer than 7 million PBMCs went into each sample. The CDR3 covers 15 residues. CDR1 is SGHRS and CDR2 is YFSETQ in the germline V gene. J gave up 9 bases and V 2 bases, and 11 bases lay outside the gene matches. This sample is part of a study of blood T cells in healthy people across ages. Combining a sample-barcoded 5' primer with a J-beta primer mix, a second PCR ran for roughly 6 to 12 cycles. No fewer than 2.5 million CDR3-containing paired-end reads came from each sample. TCRdb called the 5' RACE reads again in MiXCR, with one record for every CDR3 protein. The sample carries hundreds of thousands of distinct CDR3 sequences, 58% recorded once. Broader study findings: Compared with aged donors, long-lived donors showed fewer expanded clones, suggesting selection.

This sequence originates from a man between 60 and 75 years old in good health. The chain joins TRBV5-1 to TRBJ2-1, with TRBD1 matching over 7 bases. The sample taken for sequencing was blood. The CDR3 sequence is CASSLGTEWGTEQFF. CDR3 nucleotide sequence: TGCGCCAGCAGCTTAGGGACAGAGTGGGGGACTGAGCAGTTCTTC.